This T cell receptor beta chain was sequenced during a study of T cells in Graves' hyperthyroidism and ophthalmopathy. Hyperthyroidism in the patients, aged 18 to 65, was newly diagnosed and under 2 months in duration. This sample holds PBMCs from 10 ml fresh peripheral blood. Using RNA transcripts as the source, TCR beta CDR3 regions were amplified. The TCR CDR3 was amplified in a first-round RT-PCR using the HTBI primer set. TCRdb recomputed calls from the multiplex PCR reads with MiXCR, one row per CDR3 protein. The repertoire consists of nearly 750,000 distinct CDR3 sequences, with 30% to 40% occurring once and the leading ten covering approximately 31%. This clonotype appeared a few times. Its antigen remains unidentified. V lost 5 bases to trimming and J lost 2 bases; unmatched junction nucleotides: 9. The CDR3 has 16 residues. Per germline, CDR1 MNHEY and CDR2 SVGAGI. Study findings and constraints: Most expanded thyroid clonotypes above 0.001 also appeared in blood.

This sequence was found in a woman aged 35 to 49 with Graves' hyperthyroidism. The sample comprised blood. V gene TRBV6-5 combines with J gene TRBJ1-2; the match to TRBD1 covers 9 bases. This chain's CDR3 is CASSHRTGAGNYGYTF. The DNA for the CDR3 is TGTGCCAGCAGTCATAGGACAGGGGCTGGCAACTATGGCTACACCTTC.